Each of the 23 T cell receptor beta chains below was sequenced from the same sample in a study of T cells after posttransplantation cyclophosphamide. Sequencing used immunoSEQ multiplex PCR; TCRdb keeps in-frame clones, though not all of them. The sample has some 2,900 clones; over 65% are singletons. Cyclophosphamide on days +3 and +4 followed busulfan-fludarabine conditioning and a marrow graft. This material consisted of PBMCs, taken after allogeneic stem cell transplant with posttransplant cyclophosphamide. Receptors were obtained from a female patient between 50 and 60 years old who received an allogeneic stem cell transplant from a related donor, was CMV-positive, and had no GVHD. These T cells may partly come from the graft donor.

The chain is built from TRBV5-1 and TRBJ2-7, with a possible D match to TRBD2 (5 bases). The V end was cut by 4 bases, the J end by 6 bases, with 23 bases between. In germline, CDR1 is SGHRS, CDR2 YFSETQ. CDR3 length: 16 amino acids. Here the CDR3 DNA reads TGCGCCAGCAGCCTAGATGGGAGAGGGAGAGTCCGCGAGCAGTACTTC. Translation: CASSLDGRGRVREQYF. Full variable domain (remainder filled in from reference TRBV5-1 and TRBJ2-7): KAGVTQTPRYLIKTRGQQVTLSCSPISGHRSVSWYQQTPGQGLQFLFEYFSETQRNKGNFPGRFSGRQFSNSRSEMNVSTLELGDSALYLCASSLDGRGRVREQYFGPGTRLTVT.

The chain employs TRBV5-1 and TRBJ1-3; 7 nucleotides match TRBD1. The CDR3 has 16 residues. CDR1 and CDR2 (germline): SGHRS, YFSETQ. With 3 bases clipped from V and 0 bases from J, the junction kept 6 bases outside the gene matches. CDR3 sequence: CASSSQTGFSGNTIYF. CDR3 bases: TGCGCCAGCAGCTCCCAGACAGGGTTCTCTGGAAACACCATATATTTT.

The chain links TRBV28 to TRBJ2-5, with 13 bases fitting TRBD2. The CDR3 length is 17 residues. The V gene end was trimmed by 6 bases and the J gene end by 5 bases; junction bases not matched to a gene: 12. Germline V CDR1 and CDR2: MDHEN, SYDVKM. The CDR3 region has the DNA TGTGCCAGCAGCCTTCTGACTAGCGGGAGGCCGGGGGAGACCCAGTACTTC. Its translation is CASSLLTSGRPGETQYF.

The gene calls are TRBV5-5 and TRBJ2-7; 8 bases align to TRBD2. The CDR3 is 13 residues long. Losses at the gene ends were 5 bases for V and 7 bases for J; bases not matched to a gene: 8. Germline CDR1 and CDR2: SGHKS and YYEKEE (reference sequence). This CDR3 reads CASRGAGGMEQYF. CDR3 nucleotide sequence: TGTGCCAGCAGGGGGGCGGGGGGAATGGAGCAGTACTTC.

CDR3 protein: CASSFSVKNIQYF. The CDR3 nucleotides are TGTGCCAGCAGTTTCTCAGTAAAAAACATTCAGTACTTC. The chain joins TRBV27 to TRBJ2-4; D remains ambiguous. Trimming took 3 bases from V and 4 from J, leaving 7 bases between them. The CDR3 runs to 13 residues. CDR1 MNHEY and CDR2 SMNVEV come from the germline V gene (reference sequence).

This clone was detected only once. The chain carries TRBV7-6 and TRBJ2-2, with a possible D match to TRBD1 (5 bases). Germline loops: CDR1 SGHVS, CDR2 FNYEAQ. The V end was cut by 2 bases, the J end by 0 bases, with 10 bases between. This CDR3 has 16 amino acids. The CDR3 DNA reads as TGTGCCAGCAGCTTATGGGGCAGTGCGAACACCGGGGAGCTGTTTTTT. The encoded protein is CASSLWGSANTGELFF.

This clone was observed a single time. This rearrangement joins TRBV2 to TRBJ1-2; a weak D match, TRBD1 (5 bases). The germline CDR1 and CDR2 sequences are SNHLY and FYNNEI. CDR3 length: 14 residues. Trimming took off 2 bases at V and 8 bases at J, with 15 bases between the two ends. CDR3 nucleotide sequence: TGTGCCAGCAGTGAATCAGGCAGGGTGGGCGGCTACACCTTC. It translates to CASSESGRVGGYTF.

The chain has TRBV6-1 and TRBJ2-2; D is unresolved. CDR1 MNHNS and CDR2 SASEGT come from the germline V gene. The CDR3 extends over 14 amino acids. The V and J ends lost 4 bases and 2 bases respectively, with 8 bases between them. CDR3 sequence reads: CASSVQINTGELFF. The CDR3 DNA reads as TGTGCCAGCAGTGTACAGATAAACACCGGGGAGCTGTTTTTT.

J is TRBJ1-2 and V is TRBV7-8; 7 bases align to TRBD1. Germline V lookup: CDR1 SGHVS, CDR2 FQNEAQ. This CDR3 region has 15 residues. After removal of 2 bases from V and 7 bases from J, the junction contained 10 bases not matched to a gene. As DNA, the CDR3 is TGTGCCAGCAGCTTACCCGACAGGGCAGTCAGTGGCTACACCTTC. Translated, it gives CASSLPDRAVSGYTF. Together with reference TRBV7-8 and TRBJ1-2, the CDR3 gives the full variable domain: GAGVSQSPRYKVAKRGQDVALRCDPISGHVSLFWYQQALGQGPEFLTYFQNEAQLDKSGLPSDRFFAERPEGSVSTLKIQRTQQEDSAVYLCASSLPDRAVSGYTFGSGTRLTVV.

This clone was found once. The chain combines TRBV7-3 with TRBJ2-1; the match to TRBD2 covers 8 bases. V lost 3 bases to trimming and J lost 10 bases; unmatched junction nucleotides: 11. The V gene's germline CDR1 is SGHTA and CDR2 FQGTGA. The CDR3 spans 15 residues. CDR3: CASSLGSGGPEEQFF. The CDR3 nucleotides are TGTGCCAGCAGCTTGGGGTCGGGAGGGCCTGAGGAGCAGTTCTTC. Combining the CDR3 with reference TRBV7-3 and TRBJ2-1 gives the whole variable domain GAGVSQTPSNKVTEKGKYVELRCDPISGHTALYWYRQSLGQGPEFLIYFQGTGAADDSGLPNDRFFAVRPEGSVSTLKIQRTERGDSAVYLCASSLGSGGPEEQFFGPGTRLTVL.

This clone has a single count. This chain connects TRBV29-1 to TRBJ2-7; the match to TRBD1 covers 8 bases. CDR1 and CDR2 from the germline V gene are SQVTM and ANQGSEA. V was pared by 4 bases and J by 4 bases, with 3 bases of the junction left unmatched. This CDR3 contains 12 residues. This CDR3 reads CSVGQGTYEQYF. CDR3 coding DNA: TGCAGCGTTGGACAGGGGACGTACGAGCAGTACTTC.

V and J are TRBV2 and TRBJ2-7; D is perhaps TRBD1 (7 bases). This CDR3 spans 14 amino acids. The V and J ends lost 3 bases and 5 bases respectively, with 14 bases between them. From germline, CDR1 is SNHLY and CDR2 FYNNEI. The CDR3: CASSDGGGPDEQYF. The CDR3 nucleotides are TGTGCCAGCAGTGATGGAGGGGGCCCAGACGAGCAGTACTTC. Full variable domain (missing parts from reference TRBV2 and TRBJ2-7): EPEVTQTPSHQVTQMGQEVILRCVPISNHLYFYWYRQILGQKVEFLVSFYNNEISEKSEIFDDQFSVERPDGSNFTLKIRSTKLEDSAMYFCASSDGGGPDEQYFGPGTRLTVT.

This chain links TRBV10-3 with TRBJ2-2, with 8 positions matching TRBD2. The CDR3 contains 15 residues. J lost 5 bases, V lost 2 bases, and 4 bases had no gene match. Germline V gene lookup returns CDR1 ENHRY and CDR2 SYGVKD. DNA of the CDR3: TGTGCCATCAGTGAGAGGGGGACTAGGACCGGGGAGCTGTTTTTT. Translation gives CAISERGTRTGELFF.

The V gene is TRBV6-5, the J gene TRBJ1-1; no clear D gene. V was shortened by 5 bases and J by 2 bases, with 15 bases between the two germline ends. The germline gives CDR1 MNHEY, CDR2 SVGAGI. The CDR3 is 15 residues long. The CDR3 region is CASSPLGRENTEAFF. The CDR3 DNA reads TGTGCCAGCAGTCCCTTAGGGCGGGAAAACACTGAAGCTTTCTTT.

This sequence joins TRBV5-6 and TRBJ1-2; no clear D. The germline V and J ends were trimmed by 0 bases and 5 bases, with 14 bases remaining between them. The CDR3 length is 15 residues. Germline values: CDR1 SGHDT, CDR2 YYEEEE. CDR3 in amino acids: CASSLGWRNRYGYTF. Here the CDR3 DNA reads TGTGCCAGCAGCTTGGGTTGGAGAAACCGGTATGGCTACACCTTC.

This chain joins TRBV7-9 and TRBJ1-6; TRBD1 is a possible D gene (6 bases). CDR1 SEHNR and CDR2 FQNEAQ come from the germline V gene (reference sequence). This CDR3 is built from 14 residues. Trimming removed 1 base from V and 7 bases from J, with 8 bases in between. This chain's CDR3 is CASSLGDINSPLHF. The CDR3 nucleotides read TGTGCCAGCAGCTTAGGGGACATCAATTCACCCCTCCACTTT.

The rearrangement joins TRBV11-2 to TRBJ2-1, with D perhaps matching TRBD2 (8 bases). The V end lost 3 bases, the J end lost 7 bases, and 16 bases lay between the germline ends. Germline values: CDR1 SGHAT, CDR2 FQNNGV. The CDR3 covers 15 residues. CDR3 sequence reads: CASSLEGASGNEQFF. As DNA, the CDR3 is TGTGCCAGCAGCTTGGAGGGGGCTAGCGGGAATGAGCAGTTCTTC. Together with reference TRBV11-2 and TRBJ2-1, the CDR3 gives the full variable domain: EAGVAQSPRYKIIEKRQSVAFWCNPISGHATLYWYQQILGQGPKLLIQFQNNGVVDDSQLPKDRFSAERLKGVDSTLKIQPAKLEDSAVYLCASSLEGASGNEQFFGPGTRLTVL.

This chain connects TRBV6-1 to TRBJ2-1; TRBD1 matches at 8 bases. The length of the CDR3 is 11 residues. J was trimmed by 14 bases and V by 3 bases; bases with no gene match: 3. Germline V gene lookup returns CDR1 MNHNS and CDR2 SASEGT. CDR3 region: CASSEQGAKFF. CDR3 nucleotide sequence: TGTGCCAGCAGTGAGCAGGGGGCGAAGTTCTTC.

This chain links TRBV5-4 with TRBJ1-1; D might be TRBD1 (5 bases). The CDR3 runs 15 residues. Germline V lookup: CDR1 SGHNT, CDR2 YYREEE (reference sequence). V was cut by 6 bases and J by 1 base, with 16 bases left in between. The CDR3 DNA sequence: TGTGCCAGCAAAAATATTCGGGGGGGGAACACTGAAGCTTTCTTT. This sequence encodes CASKNIRGGNTEAFF.

This clone rates as large. The chain links TRBV6-1 to TRBJ2-7; D might be TRBD1 (5 bases). This CDR3 region has 14 residues. Germline V gives CDR1 MNHNS, CDR2 SASEGT. The germline V and J ends were trimmed by 3 bases and 3 bases, with 12 bases remaining between them. This CDR3 is CASSDTAQGYEQYF. The CDR3 DNA reads as TGTGCCAGCAGTGATACAGCCCAGGGCTACGAGCAGTACTTC.

The chain uses TRBV18 and TRBJ1-1; D is ambiguous. The CDR3 covers 11 residues. Trimming left V 3 bases short and J 7 bases short, with 6 bases between. CDR1 and CDR2 from the germline V gene are KGHSH and LQKENI. The CDR3 DNA is TGTGCCAGCTCACCCGAGAATGAAGCTTTCTTT. Translation: CASSPENEAFF.

On this clone: Mismatch with germline at one junction end may stem from a read error. The chain is built from TRBV19 and TRBJ2-5; unclear D gene. The CDR3 length is 14 residues. Germline V gene lookup returns CDR1 LNHDA and CDR2 SQIVND (reference sequence). The CDR3 region has the DNA TGTGCCGGTAGTATAGTCCCGTACCAAGAGACCCAGTACTTC. Encoded protein: CAGSIVPYQETQYF.

This chain links TRBV25-1 with TRBJ2-2; 8 nucleotides match TRBD1. Germline trimming cut 4 bases from V and 6 bases from J; bases unmatched to any gene: 7. CDR3 length: 15 amino acids. Germline CDR1 and CDR2: MGHDK and SYGVNS. The CDR3 reads CASSAMTGAAGELFF. As DNA, the CDR3 is TGTGCCAGCAGTGCTATGACAGGGGCAGCCGGGGAGCTGTTTTTT.